What follows is one T cell receptor beta chain and its context. Its specificity is unknown. Other DNA sequences in this specimen translate into the identical CDR3. This sample was taken from a study of shared clonotypes between healthy human individuals. Those who donated were healthy HIV-negative adults, with no recent acute infections or vaccinations reported. At the deep level, the assay was run. Profiled with immunoSEQ multiplex PCR; TCRdb holds only in-frame clones, not every one. This sample carries millions of clones, approximately 94% of them seen once, and the ten largest clones take around 0.15%. The CDR3 contains 10 residues. Trimming pared 6 bases from V and 6 bases from J, leaving 3 bases between. Per germline, CDR1 MDHEN and CDR2 SYDVKM. General study points: Even with large depth, rarefaction showed that sorted-subset sequencing was incomplete. Naive CD4 clonotypes were shared across a few donors at 4.5% to 6.5%.

V gene TRBV28 combines with J gene TRBJ2-1; no reliable D call. This TCR was sampled from a young man in good health. The sample taken for sequencing was naive CD4+ T cells sorted from blood. Subset: CD45RA+ positively selected. The CDR3 DNA reads TGTGCCAGCAGCCTCAATGAGCAGTTCTTC. It codes for CASSLNEQFF.